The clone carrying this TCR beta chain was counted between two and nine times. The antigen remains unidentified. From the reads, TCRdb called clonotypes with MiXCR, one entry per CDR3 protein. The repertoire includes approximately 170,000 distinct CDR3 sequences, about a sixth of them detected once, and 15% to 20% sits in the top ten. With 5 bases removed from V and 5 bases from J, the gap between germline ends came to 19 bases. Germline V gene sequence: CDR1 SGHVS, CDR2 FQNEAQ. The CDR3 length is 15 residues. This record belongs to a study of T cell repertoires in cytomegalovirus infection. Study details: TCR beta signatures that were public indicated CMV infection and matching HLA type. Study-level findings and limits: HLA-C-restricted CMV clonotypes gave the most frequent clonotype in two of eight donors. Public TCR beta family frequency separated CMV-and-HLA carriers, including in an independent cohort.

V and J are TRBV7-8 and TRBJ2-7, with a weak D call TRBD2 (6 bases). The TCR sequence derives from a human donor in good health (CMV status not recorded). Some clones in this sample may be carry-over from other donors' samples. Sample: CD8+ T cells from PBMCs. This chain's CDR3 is CASSPIVGGFHEQYF. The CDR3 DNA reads TGTGCCAGCAGCCCCATAGTGGGGGGTTTCCACGAGCAGTACTTC.